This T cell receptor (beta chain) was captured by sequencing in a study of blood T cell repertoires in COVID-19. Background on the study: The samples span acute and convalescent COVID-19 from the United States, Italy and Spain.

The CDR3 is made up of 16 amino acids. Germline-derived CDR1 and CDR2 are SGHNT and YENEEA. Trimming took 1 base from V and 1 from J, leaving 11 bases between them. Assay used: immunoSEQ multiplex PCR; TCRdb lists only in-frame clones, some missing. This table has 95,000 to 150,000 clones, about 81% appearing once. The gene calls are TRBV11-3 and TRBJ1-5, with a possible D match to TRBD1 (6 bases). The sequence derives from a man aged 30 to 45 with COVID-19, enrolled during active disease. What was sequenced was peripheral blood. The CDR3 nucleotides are TGTGCCAGCAGCTTAGTTGACAGGACGAGCAATCAGCCCCAGCATTTT. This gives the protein CASSLVDRTSNQPQHF.